The following is a TCR beta chain sequence with its context. What it binds is not known. The data originate from a study of cytomegalovirus exposure and HLA in healthy donors. Study-level results: A prior analysis recorded that most TCR beta V segments were productive about 87% or about 30% of the time. A later analysis showed that HLA-associated TCR beta chains had undergone more clonal expansion than equally common others. V- and J-gene trimming of TCR beta was linked (in a later analysis) to a missense DCLRE1C variant. It was reported that the classifier diagnosed cytomegalovirus status with high specificity and sensitivity in both the original and validation cohorts.

PCR amplification relied on 60 Vbeta primers (plus 13 Jbeta primers). Profiling relied on immunoSEQ multiplex PCR, and the TCRdb table lists in-frame clones only, not all of them. The sample lists about 200,000 clones; 65% to 90% were seen once. The sequencing input was PBMCs. The sequence was collected from a woman in her 30s in good health and CMV-seronegative.

CDR3 sequence (DNA): TGTGCCAGCAGATCCCTCGGGACAGTGGGGACTGAAGCTTTCTTT. This codes for CASRSLGTVGTEAFF. The genes are TRBV28 and TRBJ1-1; the match to TRBD1 covers 7 bases. This CDR3 is built from 15 residues. V lost 6 bases, J lost 5 bases, and 12 bases stayed unmatched. Germline-derived CDR1 and CDR2 are MDHEN and SYDVKM. Variable domain in full (rest from reference TRBV28 and TRBJ1-1): DVKVTQSSRYLVKRTGEKVFLECVQDMDHENMFWYRQDPGLGLRLIYFSYDVKMKEKGDIPEGYSVSREKKERFSLILESASTNQTSMYLCASRSLGTVGTEAFFGQGTRLTVV.